One and the same sample provided the 5 T cell receptor beta chains below, sequenced in a study of cytomegalovirus exposure and HLA in healthy donors. The study ran its PCR with 60 Vbeta and 13 Jbeta primers. TCRdb's copy holds only in-frame clones and misses some; the assay was immunoSEQ multiplex PCR. Here the sample spans under 200,000 clones, 82% being singletons. Material for sequencing was PBMCs. The receptors here all came from a male donor in good health and CMV-seropositive.

J is TRBJ1-4 and V is TRBV5-1, with 8 bases identical to TRBD1. CDR1 and CDR2 from the germline V gene are SGHRS and YFSETQ. This CDR3 is 13 amino acids long. The V segment lost 5 bases and the J segment 8 bases; nucleotides outside the gene matches: 5. CDR3 coding DNA: TGCGCCAGCAGACCAGGACAGGGAGAAAAACTGTTTTTT. Translated, it gives CASRPGQGEKLFF.

This clone was seen once. The rearrangement uses TRBV7-9 and TRBJ2-7; TRBD1 matches 8 bases. Germline CDR1 and CDR2: SEHNR and FQNEAQ (reference sequence). This CDR3 is 17 amino acids long. Trimming took 3 bases from V and 5 from J; bases not matched to a gene: 15. CDR3 in amino acids: CASSFDLGARGRNEQYF. CDR3 nucleotides: TGTGCCAGCAGCTTCGACCTTGGGGCCAGGGGGCGAAACGAGCAGTACTTC.

The V gene is TRBV5-1, the J gene TRBJ1-4, with 9 bases matching TRBD1. Germline-derived CDR1 and CDR2 are SGHRS and YFSETQ. The junction had 5 bases not matched to a gene; V was cut back by 3 bases and J by 5 bases. The CDR3 contains 15 residues. CDR3 DNA: TGCGCCAGCAGCTCAACAGGGGGCATCAATGAAAAACTGTTTTTT. It translates to CASSSTGGINEKLFF.

This clone was seen only a few times. This rearrangement joins TRBV6-5 to TRBJ1-1, with 9 bases lining up with TRBD1. CDR1 MNHEY and CDR2 SVGAGI come from the germline V gene. This CDR3 region has 13 residues. With 7 bases clipped from V and 5 bases from J, the junction kept 5 bases outside the gene matches. This chain's CDR3 is CASKGQGWTEAFF. CDR3 sequence (DNA): TGTGCCAGCAAGGGACAGGGATGGACTGAAGCTTTCTTT.

V gene TRBV7-9 combines with J gene TRBJ1-2; no firm D call. The germline V and J ends were trimmed by 1 base and 2 bases, with 14 bases remaining between them. The CDR3 extends over 16 amino acids. Germline V gene data show CDR1 as SEHNR and CDR2 as FQNEAQ (reference sequence). The CDR3 spells CASSLGRQRSNYGYTF. DNA of the CDR3: TGTGCCAGCAGCTTAGGCAGACAACGATCCAACTATGGCTACACCTTC.